This T cell receptor (beta chain) came from a study of T cell responses to AZD1222 COVID-19 vaccine. The CDR3 sequence is 13 residues long. Looked up from germline, CDR1 is GTSNPN and CDR2 is SVGIG (reference sequence). Trimming cost V 2 bases and J 2 bases, with 10 bases left between them. To note about this clone: Its antigen is currently unknown.

General study points: Compared with day 0, the breadth and depth of the Spike-specific TCR repertoire rose significantly after two doses of AZD1222. AZD1222 recipients seropositive at baseline numbered only five or six. Distributed over spike, vaccine-associated CD4 TCRs predominated at 160-218 and 743-854.

Some clones are missing from TCRdb's copy, which holds only in-frame ones; the method was immunoSEQ multiplex PCR. The table has some 140,000 clones, roughly 82% seen once; the top ten hold 4.1%. This specimen consisted of peripheral blood, obtained on day 0 of AZD1222 vaccination. This clonotype originated in an adult in good health. The chain carries TRBV30 and TRBJ2-7; D call uncertain. This chain's CDR3 is CAWSPMRPYEQYF. The CDR3 bases are TGTGCCTGGAGTCCAATGCGGCCCTACGAGCAGTACTTC.